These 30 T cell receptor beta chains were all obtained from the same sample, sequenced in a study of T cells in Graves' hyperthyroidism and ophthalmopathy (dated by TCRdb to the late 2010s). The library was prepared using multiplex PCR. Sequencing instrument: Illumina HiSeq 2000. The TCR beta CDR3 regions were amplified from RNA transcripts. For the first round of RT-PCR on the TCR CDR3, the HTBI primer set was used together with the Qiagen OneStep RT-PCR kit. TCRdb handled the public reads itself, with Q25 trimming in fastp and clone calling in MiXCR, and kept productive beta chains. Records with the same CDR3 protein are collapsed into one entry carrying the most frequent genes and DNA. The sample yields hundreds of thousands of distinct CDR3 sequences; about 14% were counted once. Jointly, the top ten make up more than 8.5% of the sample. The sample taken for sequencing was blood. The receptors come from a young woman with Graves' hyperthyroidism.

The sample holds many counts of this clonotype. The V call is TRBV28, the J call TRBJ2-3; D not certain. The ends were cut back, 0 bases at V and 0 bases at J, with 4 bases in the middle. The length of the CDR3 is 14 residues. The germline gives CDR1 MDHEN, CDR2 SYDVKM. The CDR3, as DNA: TGTGCCAGCAGTTTATGGGCGAGCACAGATACGCAGTATTTT. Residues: CASSLWASTDTQYF.

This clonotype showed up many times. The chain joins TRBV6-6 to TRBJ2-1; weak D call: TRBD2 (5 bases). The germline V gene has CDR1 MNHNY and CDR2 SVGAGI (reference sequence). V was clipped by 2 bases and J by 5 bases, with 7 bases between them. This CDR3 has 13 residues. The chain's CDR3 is CASSYGADNEQFF. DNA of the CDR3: TGTGCCAGCAGTTACGGAGCGGACAATGAGCAGTTCTTC.

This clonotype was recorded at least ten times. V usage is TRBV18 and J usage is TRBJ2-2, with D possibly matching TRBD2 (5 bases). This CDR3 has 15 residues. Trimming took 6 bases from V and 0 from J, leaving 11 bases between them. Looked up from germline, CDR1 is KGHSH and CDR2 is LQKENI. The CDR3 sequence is CASSRTGSNTGELFF. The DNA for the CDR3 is TGTGCCAGCTCTCGGACTGGATCGAACACCGGGGAGCTGTTTTTT. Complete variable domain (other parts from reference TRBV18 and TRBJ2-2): NAGVMQNPRHLVRRRGQEARLRCSPMKGHSHVYWYRQLPEEGLKFMVYLQKENIIDESGMPKERFSAEFPKEGPSILRIQQVVRGDSAAYFCASSRTGSNTGELFFGEGSRLTVL.

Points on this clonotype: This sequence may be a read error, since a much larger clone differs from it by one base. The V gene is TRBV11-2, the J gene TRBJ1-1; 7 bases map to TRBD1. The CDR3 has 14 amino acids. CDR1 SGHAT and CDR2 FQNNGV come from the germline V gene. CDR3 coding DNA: TGTGCCAGCAGACTGGGACAGTGGGACACTGAAGCTCTCTTT. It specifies CASRLGQWDTEALF.

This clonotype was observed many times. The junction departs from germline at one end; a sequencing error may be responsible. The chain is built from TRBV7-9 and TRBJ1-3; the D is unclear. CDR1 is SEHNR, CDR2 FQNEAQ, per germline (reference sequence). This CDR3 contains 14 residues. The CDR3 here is CASSLTISGDTIYF. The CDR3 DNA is TGTGCCAGCAGCTTGACGATCTCTGGAGACACCATATATTTT.

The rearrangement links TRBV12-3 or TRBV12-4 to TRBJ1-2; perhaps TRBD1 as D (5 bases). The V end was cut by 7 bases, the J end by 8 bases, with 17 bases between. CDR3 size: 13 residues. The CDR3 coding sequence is TGTGCCAGCACCCTGGAACCACAGGAGGGCTACACCTTC. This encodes CASTLEPQEGYTF.

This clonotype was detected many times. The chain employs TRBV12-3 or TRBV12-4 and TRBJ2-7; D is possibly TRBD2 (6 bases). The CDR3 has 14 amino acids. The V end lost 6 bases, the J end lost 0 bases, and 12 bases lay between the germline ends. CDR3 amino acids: CASRRDSYSYEQYF. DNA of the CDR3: TGTGCCAGCAGGCGGGACTCCTACTCCTACGAGCAGTACTTC.

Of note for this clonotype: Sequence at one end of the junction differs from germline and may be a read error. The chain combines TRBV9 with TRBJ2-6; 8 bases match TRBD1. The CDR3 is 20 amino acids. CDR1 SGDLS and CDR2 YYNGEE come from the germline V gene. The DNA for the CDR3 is TGTGCCAGCAGCCAGGGGACAGGACCGTACGTAGTAAGTGGGGACAACGTCCTGACTTTC. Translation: CASSQGTGPYVVSGDNVLTF.

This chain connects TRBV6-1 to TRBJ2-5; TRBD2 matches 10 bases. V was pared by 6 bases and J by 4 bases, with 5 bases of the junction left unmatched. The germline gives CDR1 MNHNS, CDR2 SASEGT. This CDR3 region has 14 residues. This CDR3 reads CASRPLAGRETQYF. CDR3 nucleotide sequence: TGTGCCAGCAGACCACTAGCGGGACGAGAGACCCAGTACTTC.

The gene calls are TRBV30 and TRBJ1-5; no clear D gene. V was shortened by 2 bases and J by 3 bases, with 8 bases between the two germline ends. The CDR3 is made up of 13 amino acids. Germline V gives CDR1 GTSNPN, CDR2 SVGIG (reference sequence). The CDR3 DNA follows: TGTGCCTGGAGTATGCTCCCCAATCAGCCCCAGCATTTT. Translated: CAWSMLPNQPQHF.

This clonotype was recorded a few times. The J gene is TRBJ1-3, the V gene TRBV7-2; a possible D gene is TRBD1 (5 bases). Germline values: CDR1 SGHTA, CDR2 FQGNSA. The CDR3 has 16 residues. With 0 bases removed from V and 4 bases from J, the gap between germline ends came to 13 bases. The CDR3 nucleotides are TGTGCCAGCAGCTTAGCCGGGGCGGGTAGAGGAAACACCATATATTTT. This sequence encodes CASSLAGAGRGNTIYF.

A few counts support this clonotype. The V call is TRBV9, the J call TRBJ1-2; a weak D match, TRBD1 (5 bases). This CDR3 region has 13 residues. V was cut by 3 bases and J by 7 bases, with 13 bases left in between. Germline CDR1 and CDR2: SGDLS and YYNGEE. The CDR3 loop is CASSAYQGSGYTF. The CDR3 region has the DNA TGTGCCAGCAGCGCGTACCAGGGTTCTGGCTACACCTTC. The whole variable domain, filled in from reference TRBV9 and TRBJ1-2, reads DSGVTQTPKHLITATGQRVTLRCSPRSGDLSVYWYQQSLDQGLQFLIQYYNGEERAKGNILERFSAQQFPDLHSELNLSSLELGDSALYFCASSAYQGSGYTFGSGTRLTVV.

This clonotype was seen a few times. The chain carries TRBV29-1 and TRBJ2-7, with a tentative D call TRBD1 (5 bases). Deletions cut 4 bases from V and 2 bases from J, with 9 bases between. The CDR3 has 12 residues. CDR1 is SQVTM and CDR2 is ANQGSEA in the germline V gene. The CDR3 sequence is CSVGGGTYEQYF. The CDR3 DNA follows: TGCAGCGTTGGGGGCGGAACCTACGAGCAGTACTTC.

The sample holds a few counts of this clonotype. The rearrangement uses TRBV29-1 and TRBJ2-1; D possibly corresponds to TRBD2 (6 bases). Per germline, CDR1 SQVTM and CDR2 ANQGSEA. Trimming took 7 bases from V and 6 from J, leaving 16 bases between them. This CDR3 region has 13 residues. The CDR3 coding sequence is TGCAGCGGTGGGGGAGGTTCTGGCAATGAGCAGTTCTTC. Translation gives CSGGGGSGNEQFF.

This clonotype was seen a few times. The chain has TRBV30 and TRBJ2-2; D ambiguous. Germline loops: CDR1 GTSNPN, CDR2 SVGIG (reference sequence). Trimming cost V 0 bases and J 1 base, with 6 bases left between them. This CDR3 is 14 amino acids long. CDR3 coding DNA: TGTGCCTGGAGTGTAGGCCTGAACACCGGGGAGCTGTTTTTT. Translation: CAWSVGLNTGELFF.

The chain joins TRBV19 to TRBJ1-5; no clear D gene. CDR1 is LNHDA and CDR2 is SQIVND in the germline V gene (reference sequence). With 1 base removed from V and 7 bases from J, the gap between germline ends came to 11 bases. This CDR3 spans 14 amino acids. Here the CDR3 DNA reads TGTGCCAGTAGTATAGGCGCCAATTTCCAGCCCCAGCATTTT. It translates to CASSIGANFQPQHF.

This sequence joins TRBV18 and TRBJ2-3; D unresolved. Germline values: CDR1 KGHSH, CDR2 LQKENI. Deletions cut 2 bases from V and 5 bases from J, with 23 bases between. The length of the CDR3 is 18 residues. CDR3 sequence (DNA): TGTGCCAGCTCACCAATCCTGAGGTTTGGGGATACGGGAGATACGCAGTATTTT. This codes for CASSPILRFGDTGDTQYF.

This CDR3 reads CASRGAALETQYF. DNA for the CDR3: TGTGCCAGTAGGGGGGCTGCTCTCGAGACCCAGTACTTC. The chain combines TRBV19 with TRBJ2-5, with a possible D match to TRBD1 (6 bases). V lost 6 bases, J lost 5 bases, and 13 bases lay in between. This CDR3 spans 13 amino acids. Germline V gene sequence: CDR1 LNHDA, CDR2 SQIVND (reference sequence).

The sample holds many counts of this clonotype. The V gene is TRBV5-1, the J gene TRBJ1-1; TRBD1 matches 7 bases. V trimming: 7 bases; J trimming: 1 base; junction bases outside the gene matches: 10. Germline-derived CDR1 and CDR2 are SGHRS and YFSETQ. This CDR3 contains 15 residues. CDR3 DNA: TGCGCCAGCCGAAACCCGGACAGGCCGAACACTGAAGCTTTCTTT. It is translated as CASRNPDRPNTEAFF.

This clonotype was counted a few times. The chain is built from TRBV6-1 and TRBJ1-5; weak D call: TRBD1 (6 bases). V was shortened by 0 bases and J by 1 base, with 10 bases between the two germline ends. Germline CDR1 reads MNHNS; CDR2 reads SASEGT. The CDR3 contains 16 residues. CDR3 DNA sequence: TGTGCCAGCAGTGAAGCTACAGGGCTGAGCAATCAGCCCCAGCATTTT. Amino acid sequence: CASSEATGLSNQPQHF.

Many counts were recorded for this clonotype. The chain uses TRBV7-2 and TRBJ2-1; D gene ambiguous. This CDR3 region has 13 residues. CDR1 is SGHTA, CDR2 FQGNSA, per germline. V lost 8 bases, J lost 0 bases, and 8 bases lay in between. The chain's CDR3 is CASRLTSYNEQFF. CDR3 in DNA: TGTGCCAGCCGGTTGACCTCCTACAATGAGCAGTTCTTC.

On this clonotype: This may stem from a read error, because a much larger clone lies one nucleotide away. The CDR3 loop is CTSSFLLTSGRDTDTQYF. CDR3 DNA: TGTACCAGCAGCTTCCTGCTGACTAGCGGGAGAGACACAGATACGCAGTATTTT. The rearrangement uses TRBV7-3 and TRBJ2-3, with 12 bases fitting TRBD2. CDR3 length: 18 residues. Germline V gene data show CDR1 as SGHTA and CDR2 as FQGTGA.

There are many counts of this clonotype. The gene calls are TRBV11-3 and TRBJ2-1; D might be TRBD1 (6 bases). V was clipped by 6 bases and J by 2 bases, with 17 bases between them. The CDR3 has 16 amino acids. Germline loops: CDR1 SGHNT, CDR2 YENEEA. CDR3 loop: CASSQRNRAAYNEQFF. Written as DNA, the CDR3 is TGTGCCAGCAGTCAGAGGAACAGGGCCGCCTACAATGAGCAGTTCTTC.

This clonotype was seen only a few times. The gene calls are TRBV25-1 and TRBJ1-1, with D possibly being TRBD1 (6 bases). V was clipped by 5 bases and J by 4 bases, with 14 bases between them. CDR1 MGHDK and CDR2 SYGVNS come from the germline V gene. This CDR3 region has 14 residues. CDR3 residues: CASSPWEGGTEAFF. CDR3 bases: TGTGCCAGCAGTCCATGGGAGGGGGGCACTGAAGCTTTCTTT.

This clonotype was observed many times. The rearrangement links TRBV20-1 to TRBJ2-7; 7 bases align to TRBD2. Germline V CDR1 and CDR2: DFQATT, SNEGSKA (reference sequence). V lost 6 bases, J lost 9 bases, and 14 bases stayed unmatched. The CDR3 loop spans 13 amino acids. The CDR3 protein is CSAKRDSSSVQYF. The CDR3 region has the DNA TGCAGTGCGAAGCGGGACTCCTCTAGTGTGCAGTACTTC.

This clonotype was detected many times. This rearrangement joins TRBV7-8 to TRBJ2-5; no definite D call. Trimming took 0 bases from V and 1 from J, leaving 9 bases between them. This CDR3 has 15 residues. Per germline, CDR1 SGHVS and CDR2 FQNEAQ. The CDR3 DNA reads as TGTGCCAGCAGCTTAGCTGGGCGAGGCCAAGAGACCCAGTACTTC. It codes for CASSLAGRGQETQYF.

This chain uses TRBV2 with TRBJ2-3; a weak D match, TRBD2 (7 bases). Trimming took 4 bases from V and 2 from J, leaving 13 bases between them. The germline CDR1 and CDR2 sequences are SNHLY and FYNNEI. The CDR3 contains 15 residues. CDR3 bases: TGTGCCAGCAGTGTGGGGGGGCTCTTCACAGATACGCAGTATTTT. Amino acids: CASSVGGLFTDTQYF.

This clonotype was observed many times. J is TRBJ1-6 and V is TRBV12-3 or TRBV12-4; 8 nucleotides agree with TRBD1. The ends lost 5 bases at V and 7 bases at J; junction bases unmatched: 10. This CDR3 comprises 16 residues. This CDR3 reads CASSPGDRGWNSPLHF. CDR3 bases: TGTGCCAGCAGTCCCGGTGACAGGGGTTGGAATTCACCCCTCCACTTT.

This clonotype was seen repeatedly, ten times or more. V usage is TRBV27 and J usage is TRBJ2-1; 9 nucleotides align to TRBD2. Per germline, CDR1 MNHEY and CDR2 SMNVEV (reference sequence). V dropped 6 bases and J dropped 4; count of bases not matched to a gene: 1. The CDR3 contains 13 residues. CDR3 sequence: CASRLAGYNEQFF. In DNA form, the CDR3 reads TGTGCCAGCAGACTAGCGGGTTACAATGAGCAGTTCTTC.

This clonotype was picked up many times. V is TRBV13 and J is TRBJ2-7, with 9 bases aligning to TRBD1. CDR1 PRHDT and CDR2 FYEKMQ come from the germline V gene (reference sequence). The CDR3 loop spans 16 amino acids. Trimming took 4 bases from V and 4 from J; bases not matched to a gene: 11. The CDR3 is CASSSPDGQGRYEQYF. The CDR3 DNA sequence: TGTGCCAGCAGCTCCCCTGACGGACAGGGGAGATACGAGCAGTACTTC.